The rows below give T cell receptor beta chains drawn from one sample of a study of shared clonotypes between healthy human individuals. Clones were sequenced by immunoSEQ multiplex PCR, and TCRdb holds only the in-frame ones, with some missing. The repertoire consists of around 2.5 million clones, with approximately 93% occurring once and the leading ten covering approximately 0.36%. The sequencing sample was made of naive CD4+ T cells from PBMCs. The receptors originated from a man younger than 35 in good health. Some clones in this sample may be carry-over from other donors' samples. The conserved cysteine and the conserved F or W are not part of the CDR3 here. The order of the fields is V gene, CDR3 protein.

v_call: TRBV4-1
cdr3_aa: ASSQHPTRAGANVLT

v_call: TRBV7-2
cdr3_aa: ASSPQPNTEAF

v_call: TRBV4-2
cdr3_aa: ASSQVGQGAGYT

v_call: TRBV6-5
cdr3_aa: ASTPRRGGNYGYT

v_call: TRBV28
cdr3_aa: ASTIRGMGYEQY

v_call: TRBV5-8
cdr3_aa: ASSNGLAGVAGELF

v_call: TRBV28
cdr3_aa: ASSSGGTGANVLT

v_call: TRBV2
cdr3_aa: ASTTVGGGELF

v_call: TRBV7-2
cdr3_aa: ASSFLGQGLDTQY

v_call: TRBV9
cdr3_aa: ASSVGGTGTGELF

v_call: TRBV28
cdr3_aa: ASSHRNTEAF

v_call: TRBV7-3
cdr3_aa: ASSSRTGAQY

v_call: TRBV6-5
cdr3_aa: ASSPPGQPQH

v_call: TRBV11-2
cdr3_aa: ASSPIRGPGTQAYEQY

v_call: TRBV4-1
cdr3_aa: ASSLKSRTGIRGYT

v_call: TRBV28
cdr3_aa: ASSLGGDNEQF

v_call: TRBV9
cdr3_aa: ASSVEWRGEYNEQF

v_call: TRBV5-1
cdr3_aa: ASTDYGEVDGYT

v_call: TRBV27
cdr3_aa: ASSLGSPNEQF

v_call: TRBV7-9
cdr3_aa: ASSLAQGNSNGEKLF

v_call: TRBV6-6
cdr3_aa: ASSGQGAVYEQY

v_call: TRBV7-3
cdr3_aa: ASSLTTQYEQY

v_call: TRBV5-4
cdr3_aa: ASSLVMDDTQY

v_call: TRBV18
cdr3_aa: ASSLGSGQGIEAF

v_call: TRBV18
cdr3_aa: ASSTDRGMDTEAF

v_call: TRBV5-1
cdr3_aa: ASSLAQANTEAF

v_call: TRBV15
cdr3_aa: ATSREGSMNTEAF

v_call: TRBV5-1
cdr3_aa: ASSPAWGARNEKLF